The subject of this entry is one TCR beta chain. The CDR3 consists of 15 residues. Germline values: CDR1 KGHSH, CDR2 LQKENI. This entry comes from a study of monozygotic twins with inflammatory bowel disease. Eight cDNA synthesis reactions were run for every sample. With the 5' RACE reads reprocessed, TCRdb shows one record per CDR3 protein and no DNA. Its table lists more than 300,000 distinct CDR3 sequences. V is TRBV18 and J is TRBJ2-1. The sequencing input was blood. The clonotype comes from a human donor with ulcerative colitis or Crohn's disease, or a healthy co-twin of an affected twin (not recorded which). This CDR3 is CASSPLSTANNEQFF.